This TCR beta chain was recovered during a study of EBV T-cell therapy then PD-1 blockade in nasopharyngeal carcinoma. Produced via immunoSEQ multiplex PCR; TCRdb's table is partial and in-frame only. The sample lists over 20,000 clones, roughly four fifths occurring once. To note about this clone: Its antigen is as yet unknown.

CDR1 GTSNPN and CDR2 SVGIG come from the germline V gene (reference sequence). The CDR3 has 14 residues. The junction had 4 bases not matched to a gene; V was cut back by 0 bases and J by 5 bases. The time point denotes: 266 days after commencement of treatment, after nivolumab therapy. The treatment was: AdE1-LMPpoly-expanded autologous EBV-specific T-cell therapy followed by anti-PD-1 nivolumab. This sequence was found in a man aged 35 to 55 with nasopharyngeal carcinoma. The rearrangement joins TRBV30 to TRBJ2-4, with 7 bases that match TRBD1. The sample consisted of CD8+ T cells from blood, taken at roughly day 250 from a patient whose treatment included autologous EBV-specific T cells and nivolumab. CDR3 in DNA: TGTGCCTGGAGTGTTTGGCAGGGGGAAAACATTCAGTACTTC. Encoded protein: CAWSVWQGENIQYF.